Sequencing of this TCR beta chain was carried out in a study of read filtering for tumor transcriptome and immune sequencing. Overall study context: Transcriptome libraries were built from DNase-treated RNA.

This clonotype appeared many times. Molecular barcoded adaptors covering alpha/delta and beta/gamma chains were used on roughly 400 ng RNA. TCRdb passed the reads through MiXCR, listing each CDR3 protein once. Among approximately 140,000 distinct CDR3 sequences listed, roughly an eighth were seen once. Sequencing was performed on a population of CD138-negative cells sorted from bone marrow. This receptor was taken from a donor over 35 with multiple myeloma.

This CDR3 is CSGSGELQETQYF. The DNA for the CDR3 is TGCAGTGGTTCAGGGGAACTCCAAGAGACCCAGTACTTC. This chain uses TRBV20-1 with TRBJ2-5; possible D gene TRBD1, 6 bases. The V end was cut by 7 bases, the J end by 1 base, with 13 bases between. Per the germline V gene, CDR1 is DFQATT and CDR2 is SNEGSKA (reference sequence). This CDR3 has 13 amino acids.